Below, 19 T cell receptor beta chains from the same sample are listed, as sequenced in a study of blood T cell repertoires in COVID-19. Profiling relied on immunoSEQ multiplex PCR, and the TCRdb table lists in-frame clones only, not all of them. Of more than 130,000 clones in the sample, more than 75% were seen once. The sequenced sample was peripheral blood. All receptors come from a woman aged 40 to 50 with acute or convalescent COVID-19.

The chain is built from TRBV10-3 and TRBJ1-5; D is uncertain. Deletions cut 4 bases from V and 4 bases from J, with 8 bases between. Germline CDR1 and CDR2: ENHRY and SYGVKD. CDR3 size: 13 residues. The DNA of the CDR3 is TGTGCCATCAGTGTGGCAGGTAATCAGCCCCAGCATTTT. Amino acids: CAISVAGNQPQHF.

V gene TRBV3-1 (or the pseudogene TRBV3-2) combines with J gene TRBJ2-2; 12 nucleotides agree with TRBD2. V trimming: 4 bases; J trimming: 5 bases; junction bases outside the gene matches: 14. Germline lookup yields CDR1 LGHDT and CDR2 YNNKEL (reference sequence). This CDR3 has 19 residues. CDR3 protein: CASSPGQPGLAGKTGELFF. In DNA, the CDR3 is TGTGCCAGCAGCCCGGGACAGCCTGGACTAGCGGGAAAGACCGGGGAGCTGTTTTTT.

The rearrangement uses TRBV7-3 and TRBJ2-5; 14 positions agree with TRBD2. This CDR3 contains 18 residues. J lost 2 bases, V lost 0 bases, and 5 bases had no gene match. Per germline, CDR1 SGHTA and CDR2 FQGTGA. The CDR3 sequence: CASSLTSRTSGRQETQYF. The CDR3 coding sequence is TGTGCCAGCAGCTTAACTTCCCGGACTAGCGGGAGGCAAGAGACCCAGTACTTC.

The chain is built from TRBV6-5 and TRBJ2-5; 8 nucleotides match TRBD1. The CDR3 contains 14 residues. Germline V gene lookup returns CDR1 MNHEY and CDR2 SVGAGI. The V segment lost 6 bases and the J segment 4 bases; nucleotides outside the gene matches: 7. CDR3 sequence reads: CASSYMTGAETQYF. The CDR3 bases are TGTGCCAGCAGCTACATGACAGGGGCAGAGACCCAGTACTTC.

The chain combines TRBV6-2 or TRBV6-3 with TRBJ2-7, with 8 bases aligning to TRBD1. Germline loops: CDR1 MNHEY, CDR2 SVGEGT. Losses at the gene ends were 0 bases for V and 0 bases for J; bases not matched to a gene: 1. This CDR3 region has 15 residues. CDR3 sequence: CASSYSGTGSYEQYF. DNA of the CDR3: TGTGCCAGCAGTTACTCCGGGACAGGCTCCTACGAGCAGTACTTC.

The CDR3 spells CASSGDYTDTQYF. The CDR3 nucleotides are TGTGCCAGCAGCGGGGACTACACAGATACGCAGTATTTT. The chain uses TRBV7-9 and TRBJ2-3; 7 bases line up with TRBD2. The CDR3 runs 13 residues. The germline CDR1 and CDR2 sequences are SEHNR and FQNEAQ (reference sequence). The ends lost 5 bases at V and 2 bases at J; junction bases unmatched: 1.

The gene calls are TRBV4-1 and TRBJ2-7, with D perhaps TRBD2 (7 bases). The germline gives CDR1 MGHRA, CDR2 YSYEKL. Trimming removed 0 bases from V and 6 bases from J, with 18 bases in between. There are 16 residues in the CDR3. The CDR3 is CASSQDGGLGSSEQYF. The CDR3 DNA is TGCGCCAGCAGCCAAGACGGGGGGCTGGGATCATCCGAGCAGTACTTC.

V usage is TRBV10-1 and J usage is TRBJ2-1; 7 positions agree with TRBD2. Germline CDR1 and CDR2: WNHNN and SYGVQD (reference sequence). The V gene end was trimmed by 11 bases and the J gene end by 7 bases; junction bases not matched to a gene: 14. CDR3 length: 14 residues. Here the CDR3 reads CAVSPRGVGNEQFF. In DNA form, the CDR3 reads TGCGCCGTCTCCCCCCGGGGGGTTGGTAATGAGCAGTTCTTC.

This sequence joins TRBV30 and TRBJ2-2, with 7 bases lining up with TRBD1. Germline trimming cut 4 bases from V and 0 bases from J; bases unmatched to any gene: 8. Germline lookup yields CDR1 GTSNPN and CDR2 SVGIG (reference sequence). This CDR3 has 16 amino acids. In nucleotides, the CDR3 is TGTGCCTGGAAGGATAAGGGGGCTGCGAACACCGGGGAGCTGTTTTTT. This gives the protein CAWKDKGAANTGELFF.

CDR3 sequence: CASSNRVYEQYF. The CDR3 nucleotides are TGTGCCAGCAGCAACAGAGTATACGAGCAGTACTTC. The chain carries TRBV3-1 (or the pseudogene TRBV3-2) and TRBJ2-7; D not certain. Trimming cost V 5 bases and J 4 bases, with 9 bases left between them. The CDR3 covers 12 residues. The germline CDR1 and CDR2 sequences are LGHDT and YNNKEL (reference sequence).

This rearrangement joins TRBV7-2 to TRBJ2-7, with TRBD1 matching 9 bases. V was pared by 4 bases and J by 4 bases, with 2 bases of the junction left unmatched. The CDR3 length is 13 residues. The germline V gene encodes CDR1 SGHTA and CDR2 FQGNSA. CDR3: CASSSDRGYEQYF. CDR3 sequence (DNA): TGTGCCAGCAGCTCGGACAGGGGATACGAGCAGTACTTC.

The gene calls are TRBV27 and TRBJ2-1; D perhaps matches TRBD2 (6 bases). This CDR3 comprises 15 residues. Trimming shortened V by 1 base and J by 7 bases, and 14 bases separated the two germline ends. Germline loops: CDR1 MNHEY, CDR2 SMNVEV (reference sequence). CDR3 nucleotide sequence: TGTGCCAGCAGTTTATTGGGCGGGGAGAGGAATGAGCAGTTCTTC. Residues: CASSLLGGERNEQFF.

The chain recombines TRBV5-1 with TRBJ2-7; the D gene is possibly TRBD1 (5 bases). The CDR3 runs to 17 residues. CDR1 is SGHRS and CDR2 is YFSETQ in the germline V gene. V lost 0 bases, J lost 1 base, and 17 bases lay in between. For the CDR3, the DNA is TGCGCCAGCAGCTTGGGCAGCCCCCAGGGAAAATCCTACGAGCAGTACTTC. It specifies CASSLGSPQGKSYEQYF.

This chain joins TRBV9 and TRBJ2-3, with 12 bases fitting TRBD2. The germline CDR1 and CDR2 sequences are SGDLS and YYNGEE. V was clipped by 2 bases and J by 0 bases; unmatched bases: 1. The CDR3 length is 16 residues. The CDR3 region is CASSVGTSGSTDTQYF. The DNA for the CDR3 is TGTGCCAGCAGCGTCGGGACTAGCGGGAGCACAGATACGCAGTATTTT.

This clone was counted a single time. The chain links TRBV10-3 to TRBJ2-7; TRBD1 matches at 7 bases. J was trimmed by 3 bases and V by 0 bases; bases with no gene match: 5. This CDR3 has 15 amino acids. From germline, CDR1 is ENHRY and CDR2 SYGVKD. The CDR3 bases are TGTGCCATCAGTGAGTCGACAGGGAAAAGCTACGAGCAGTACTTC. This encodes CAISESTGKSYEQYF.

CDR3 in amino acids: CASSFRAGGRYNEQFF. The CDR3 region has the DNA TGTGCCAGCAGTTTTCGAGCGGGAGGGCGCTACAATGAGCAGTTCTTC. The J gene is TRBJ2-1, the V gene TRBV6-2 or TRBV6-3, with 10 bases aligning to TRBD2. The CDR3 covers 16 residues. Germline CDR1 is MNHEY and CDR2 is SVGEGT. Trimming at V came to 4 bases and at J to 3 bases, leaving 6 bases not matched to a gene.

The J gene is TRBJ2-7, the V gene TRBV3-1 (or the pseudogene TRBV3-2); D uncertain. This CDR3 contains 13 residues. V was trimmed by 3 bases and J by 3 bases, leaving 9 bases between them. The germline gives CDR1 LGHDT, CDR2 YNNKEL (reference sequence). CDR3: CASSHSVSYEQYF. The CDR3 DNA reads TGTGCCAGCAGCCATTCAGTCAGCTACGAGCAGTACTTC.

This rearrangement joins TRBV5-6 to TRBJ2-7; unclear D gene. Trimming removed 2 bases from V and 3 bases from J, with 6 bases in between. Looked up from germline, CDR1 is SGHDT and CDR2 is YYEEEE. The CDR3 runs to 12 residues. DNA for the CDR3: TGTGCCAGCAGCTTTCCAGGCTACGAGCAGTACTTC. Protein sequence: CASSFPGYEQYF.

This chain connects TRBV5-5 to TRBJ2-4; TRBD2 might be the D (5 bases). V was pared by 4 bases and J by 7 bases, with 12 bases between. In germline, CDR1 is SGHKS, CDR2 YYEKEE (reference sequence). CDR3 size: 13 residues. The CDR3, as DNA: TGTGCCAGCAGCCACTGGACGGGGAACATTCAGTACTTC. Protein product: CASSHWTGNIQYF.